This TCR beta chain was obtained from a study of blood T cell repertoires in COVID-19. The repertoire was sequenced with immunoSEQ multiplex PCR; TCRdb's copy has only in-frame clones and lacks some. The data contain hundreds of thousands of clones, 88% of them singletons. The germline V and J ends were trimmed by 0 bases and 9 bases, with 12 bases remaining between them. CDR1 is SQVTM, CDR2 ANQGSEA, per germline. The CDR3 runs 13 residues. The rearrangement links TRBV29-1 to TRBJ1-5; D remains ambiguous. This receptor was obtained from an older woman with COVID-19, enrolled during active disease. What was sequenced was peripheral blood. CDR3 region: CSVEDQAGTPQHF. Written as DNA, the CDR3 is TGCAGCGTTGAAGATCAGGCAGGCACGCCCCAGCATTTT.